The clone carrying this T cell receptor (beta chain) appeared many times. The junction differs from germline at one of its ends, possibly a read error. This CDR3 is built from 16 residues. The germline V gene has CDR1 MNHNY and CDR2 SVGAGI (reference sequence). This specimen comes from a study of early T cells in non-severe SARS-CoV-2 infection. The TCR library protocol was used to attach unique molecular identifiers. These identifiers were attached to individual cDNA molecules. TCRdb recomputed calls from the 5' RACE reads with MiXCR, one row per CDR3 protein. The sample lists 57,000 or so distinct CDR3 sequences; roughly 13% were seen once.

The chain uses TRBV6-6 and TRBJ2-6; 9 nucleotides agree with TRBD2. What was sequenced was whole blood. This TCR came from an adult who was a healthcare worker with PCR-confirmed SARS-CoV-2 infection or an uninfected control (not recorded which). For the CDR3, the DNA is TGTGCCAGCACCGAGCGGGGGGCCTCTGGGGCCAACGTCCTGATTTTC. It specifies CASTERGASGANVLIF.